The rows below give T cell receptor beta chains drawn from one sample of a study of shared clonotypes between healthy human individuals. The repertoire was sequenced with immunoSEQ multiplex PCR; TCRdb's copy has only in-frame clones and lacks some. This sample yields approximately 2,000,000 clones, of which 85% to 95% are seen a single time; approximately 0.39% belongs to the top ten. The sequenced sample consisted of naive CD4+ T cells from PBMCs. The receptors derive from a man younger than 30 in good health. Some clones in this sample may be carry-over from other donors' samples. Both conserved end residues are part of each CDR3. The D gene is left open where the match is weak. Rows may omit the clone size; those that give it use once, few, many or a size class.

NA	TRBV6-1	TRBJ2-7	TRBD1	TGTGCCAGCAGTGAAGGTATAGGGGGCTACTACGAGCAGTACTTC	CASSEGIGGYYEQYF
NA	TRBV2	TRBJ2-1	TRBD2	TGTGCCAGCAGTGAAATGGGGCGGGGGGCTCGGAATGAGCAGTTCTTC	CASSEMGRGARNEQFF
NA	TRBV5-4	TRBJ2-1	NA	TGTGCCAGCAGCTTGGGTTCGGTCGTCGCCCATACCAATGAGCAGTTCTTC	CASSLGSVVAHTNEQFF
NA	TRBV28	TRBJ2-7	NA	TGTGCCAGCAGTGCCCGGGGCTACGAGCAGTACTTC	CASSARGYEQYF
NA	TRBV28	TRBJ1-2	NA	TGTGCCAGCAGTTTAATGGCTCAAGGGGGGTATGGCTACACCTTC	CASSLMAQGGYGYTF
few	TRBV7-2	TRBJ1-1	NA	TGTGCCAGCAGCCTCGACAGAAGCACTGAAGCTTTCTTT	CASSLDRSTEAFF
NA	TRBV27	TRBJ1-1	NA	TGTGCCAGCAGCCTTAAGACGACTGGGAACACTGAAGCTTTCTTT	CASSLKTTGNTEAFF
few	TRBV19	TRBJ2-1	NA	TGTGCCAGTAGTACCTCGGGACAAAGAGAGCAGTTCTTC	CASSTSGQREQFF
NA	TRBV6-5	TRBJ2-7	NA	TGTGCCAGCAGCGTTAGCAGGTACGAGCAGTACTTC	CASSVSRYEQYF
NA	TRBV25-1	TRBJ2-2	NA	TGTGCCAGCAGTGAACGTACTGGTGGCGGGGACACCGGGGAGCTGTTTTTT	CASSERTGGGDTGELFF
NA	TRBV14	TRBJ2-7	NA	TGTGCCAGCAGCCAAGACAGGTCCTACGAGCAGTACTTC	CASSQDRSYEQYF
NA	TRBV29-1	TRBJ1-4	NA	TGCAGCGTTCGGAGGGCGGCTAATGAAAAACTGTTTTTT	CSVRRAANEKLFF
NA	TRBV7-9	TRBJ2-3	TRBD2	TGTGCCAGCACTCGGGACTACACAGATACGCAGTATTTT	CASTRDYTDTQYF
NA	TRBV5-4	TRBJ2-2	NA	TGTGCCAGCAGCTTCAGGGCGGGGAACACCGGGGAGCTGTTTTTT	CASSFRAGNTGELFF
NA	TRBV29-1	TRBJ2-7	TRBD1	TGCAGCGTTGAGACCGGGACAGGGAGCTACGAGCAGTACTTC	CSVETGTGSYEQYF
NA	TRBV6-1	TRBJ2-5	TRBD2	TGTGCCAGCAGTGAAGGGACTACGGGAGGGACCCAGTACTTC	CASSEGTTGGTQYF
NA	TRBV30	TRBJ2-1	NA	TGTGCCTGGAGTTCGGGGCCTCAAAACAATGAGCAGTTCTTC	CAWSSGPQNNEQFF
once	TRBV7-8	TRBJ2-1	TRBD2	TGTGCCAGCAGCTTAGCGAGAGCGGGACTAGTAAAAAATGAGCAGTTCTTC	CASSLARAGLVKNEQFF
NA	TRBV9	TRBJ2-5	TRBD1	TGTGCCAGCAGCTCAAGACAGGGTTCCCAAGAGACCCAGTACTTC	CASSSRQGSQETQYF
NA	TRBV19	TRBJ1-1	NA	TGTGCCAGTAGTATTCTTCCAGGAGGGCTTAACACTGAAGCTTTCTTT	CASSILPGGLNTEAFF
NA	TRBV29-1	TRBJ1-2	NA	TGCAGCGTTGAATCGGGGGAGAGCAATGGCTACACCTTC	CSVESGESNGYTF
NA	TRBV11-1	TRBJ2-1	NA	TGTGCCAGCAGCTCCGGGTATCGTGAGCAGTTCTTC	CASSSGYREQFF
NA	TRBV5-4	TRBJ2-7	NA	TGTGCCAGCAGCTTGGGCACAAACGAGCAGTACTTC	CASSLGTNEQYF
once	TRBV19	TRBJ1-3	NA	TGTGCCAGTAGTACGACTGGGAACCCCTCTGGAAACACCATATATTTT	CASSTTGNPSGNTIYF
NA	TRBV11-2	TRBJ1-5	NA	TGTGCCAGCAGCCCCGATGTTAGCAATCAGCCCCAGCATTTT	CASSPDVSNQPQHF
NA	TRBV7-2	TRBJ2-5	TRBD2	TGTGCCAGCAGCTTAGCCGGCGGGAGTTTTGGAGAGACCCAGTACTTC	CASSLAGGSFGETQYF
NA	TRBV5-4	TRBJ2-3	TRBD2	TGTGCCAGCAGCCGAGGACTAGCGGGTGCCCAGGGGGATACGCAGTATTTT	CASSRGLAGAQGDTQYF
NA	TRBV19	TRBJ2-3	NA	TGTGCCAGTGGCAGGGGAGGGGAGACAGATACGCAGTATTTT	CASGRGGETDTQYF
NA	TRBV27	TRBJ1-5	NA	TGTGCCAGCAGTTTAATCCGACAGGCTGGTTATCCCCAGCATTTT	CASSLIRQAGYPQHF
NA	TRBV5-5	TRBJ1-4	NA	TGTGCCAGCACCTATTCGCCGGATGAAAAACTGTTTTTT	CASTYSPDEKLFF
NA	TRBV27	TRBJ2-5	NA	TGTGCCAGCAGTTCCCAAGCTTGGGAGACCCAGTACTTC	CASSSQAWETQYF
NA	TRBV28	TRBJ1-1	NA	TGTGCCAGCACCGACCTTATCCACACTGAAGCTTTCTTT	CASTDLIHTEAFF
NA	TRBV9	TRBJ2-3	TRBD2	TGTGCCAGCAGCGGACTAGCGGGAGGAGCCACAGATACGCAGTATTTT	CASSGLAGGATDTQYF
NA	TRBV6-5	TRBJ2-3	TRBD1	TGTGCCAGTAGTCTGAGACAGGGGTATGATACGCAGTATTTT	CASSLRQGYDTQYF
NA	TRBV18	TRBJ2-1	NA	TGTGCCAGCTCACCAGGGAGTCTAGCCTACAATGAGCAGTTCTTC	CASSPGSLAYNEQFF
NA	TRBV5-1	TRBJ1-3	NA	TGCGCCAGCGGAAAAGACCGGGGGGGCCCTGGAAACACCATATATTTT	CASGKDRGGPGNTIYF
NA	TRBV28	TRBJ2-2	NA	TGTGCCAGCAGTTATTCCGGGACTTCTGGGGAGCTGTTTTTT	CASSYSGTSGELFF
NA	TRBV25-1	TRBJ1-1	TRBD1	TGTGCCAGCGGAAATCAGGGGGTCCAAGCTTTCTTT	CASGNQGVQAFF
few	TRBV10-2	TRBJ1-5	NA	TGCGCCAGCAGTGAGGTGACAGGCGTCTATCAGCCCCAGCATTTT	CASSEVTGVYQPQHF
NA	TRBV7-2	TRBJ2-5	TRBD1	TGTGCCAGCAGCGGAAGGGGGCCCCAAGAGACCCAGTACTTC	CASSGRGPQETQYF
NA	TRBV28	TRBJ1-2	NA	TGTGCCAGCAGTTCCTATGGGGGACGCCTGGGCTACACCTTC	CASSSYGGRLGYTF
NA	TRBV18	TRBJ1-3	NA	TGTGCCAGCTCACCCACACAGGTTCGACCTGGAAACACCATATATTTT	CASSPTQVRPGNTIYF
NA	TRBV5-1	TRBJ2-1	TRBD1	TGCGCCAGCAGCTTCAACAGGGGTTCGGACCACGAGTTCTTC	CASSFNRGSDHEFF
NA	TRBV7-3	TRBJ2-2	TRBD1	TGTGCCAGCAGCCTATCCCGGACAGGCAACGGGGAGCTGTTTTTT	CASSLSRTGNGELFF
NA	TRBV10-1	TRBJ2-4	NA	TGCGCCAGCAGTGCTCGGGGTTGGAAAAACATTCAGTACTTC	CASSARGWKNIQYF